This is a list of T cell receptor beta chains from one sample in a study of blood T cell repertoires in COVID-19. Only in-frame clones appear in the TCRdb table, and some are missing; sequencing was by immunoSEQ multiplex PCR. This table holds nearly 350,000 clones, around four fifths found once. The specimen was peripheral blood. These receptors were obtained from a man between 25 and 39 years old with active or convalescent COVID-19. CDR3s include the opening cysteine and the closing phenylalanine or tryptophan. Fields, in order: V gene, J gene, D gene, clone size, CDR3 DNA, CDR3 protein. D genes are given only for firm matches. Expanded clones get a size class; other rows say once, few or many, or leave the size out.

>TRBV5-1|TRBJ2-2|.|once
TGCGCCAGCAGCTCAACAACAGCGAACACCGGGGAGCTGTTTTTT
CASSSTTANTGELFF
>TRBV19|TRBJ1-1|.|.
TGTGCCAGTAGGAGGTATGGAGGAACACCTGAAGCTTTCTTT
CASRRYGGTPEAFF
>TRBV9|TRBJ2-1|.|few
TGTGCCAGCAGCGTCGCCCTCAGCTCCTACAATGAGCAGTTCTTC
CASSVALSSYNEQFF
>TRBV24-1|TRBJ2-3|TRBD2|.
TGTGCCACCAGTGATCTGACTAGCGGGGGGGCAGCCGATACGCAGTATTTT
CATSDLTSGGAADTQYF
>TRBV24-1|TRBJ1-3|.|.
TGTGCCACCTTTCGGGCAGGGACTGGAAACACCATATATTTT
CATFRAGTGNTIYF
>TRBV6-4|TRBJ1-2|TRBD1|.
TGTGCCAGCACCGGAGGACAGGGGGGCTATGGCTACACCTTC
CASTGGQGGYGYTF
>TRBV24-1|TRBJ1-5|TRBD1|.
TGTGCCACCAGTGCCGGGACAGGGAGGAATCAGCCCCAGCATTTT
CATSAGTGRNQPQHF
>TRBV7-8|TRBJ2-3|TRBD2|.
TGTGCCAGCAGCTTGGGACTACCCCCAGATACGCAGTATTTT
CASSLGLPPDTQYF
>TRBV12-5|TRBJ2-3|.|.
TGTGCTAGTGGTTTCTCCCGGGACAACCCGATGGGGCAGTATTTT
CASGFSRDNPMGQYF
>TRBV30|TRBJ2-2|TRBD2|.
TGTGCCTGGAACCGGGGGGCGAACACCGGGGAGCTGTTTTTT
CAWNRGANTGELFF
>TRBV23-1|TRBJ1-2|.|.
TGCGCCAGCAGGCCGGACAGATACTATGGCTACACCTTC
CASRPDRYYGYTF
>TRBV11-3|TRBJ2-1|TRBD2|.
TGTGCCAGCAGCCCGAGGGCTAGCGGGTACAATGAGCAGTTCTTC
CASSPRASGYNEQFF
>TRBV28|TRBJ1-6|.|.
TGTGCCAGCAGTTTTGGCGGGTCACCCCTCCACTTT
CASSFGGSPLHF
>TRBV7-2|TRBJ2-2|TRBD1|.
TGTGCCAGCAGCCAAGACAGGGGCTACGCGAACACCGGGGAGCTGTTTTTT
CASSQDRGYANTGELFF
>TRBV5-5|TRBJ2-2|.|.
TGTGCCAGCAGCCCGTTGGGCGGGGCGGACACCGGGGAGCTGTTTTTT
CASSPLGGADTGELFF
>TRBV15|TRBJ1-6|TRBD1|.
TGTGCCACTAGACAGGGGTTTAATTCACCCCTCCACTTT
CATRQGFNSPLHF
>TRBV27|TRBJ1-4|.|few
TGTGCCAGCAAGCGGCAGACAAATGAAAAACTGTTTTTT
CASKRQTNEKLFF
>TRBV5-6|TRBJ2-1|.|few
TGTGCCAGCAGCTTGCGGAGCTCCTACAATGAGCAGTTCTTC
CASSLRSSYNEQFF
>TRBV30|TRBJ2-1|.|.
TGTGCAGGGACTGGGAGGTCCCTAGGGGATGAGCAGTTCTTC
CAGTGRSLGDEQFF
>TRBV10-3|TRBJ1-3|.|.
TGTGCCATCAGTGAGTCCCGGTCTGGAAACACCATATATTTT
CAISESRSGNTIYF
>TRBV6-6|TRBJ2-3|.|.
TGTGCCAGCAGTCCGCAGACAGTCACAGATACGCAGTATTTT
CASSPQTVTDTQYF
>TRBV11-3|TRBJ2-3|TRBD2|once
TGTGCCAGCAGCTTGGCCTGGTTGGGGCGGGGGGGCCAGACAGATACGCAGTATTTT
CASSLAWLGRGGQTDTQYF
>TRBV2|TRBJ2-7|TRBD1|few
TGTGCCAGCAGGAGGACAGGGATTGTCTACGAGCAGTACTTC
CASRRTGIVYEQYF
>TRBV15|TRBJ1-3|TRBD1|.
TGTGCCACCAGCAGACCCGGGACAGGGGGACGAAACACCATATATTTT
CATSRPGTGGRNTIYF
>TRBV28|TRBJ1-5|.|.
TGTGCCAGCAGTTTACCCCTGGGGCGGCAGCCCCAGCATTTT
CASSLPLGRQPQHF
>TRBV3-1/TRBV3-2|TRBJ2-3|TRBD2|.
TGTGCCAGCAGCCAAGATAGCGGGAGGCAGTATTTT
CASSQDSGRQYF
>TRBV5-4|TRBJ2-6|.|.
TGTGCCAGCAGTTCATTCCCCGGGAACTCTGGGGCCAACGTCCTGACTTTC
CASSSFPGNSGANVLTF
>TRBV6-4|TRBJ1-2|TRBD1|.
TGTGCCAGCAGTGAGAACAGGGGCGCTAACTATGGCTACACCTTC
CASSENRGANYGYTF
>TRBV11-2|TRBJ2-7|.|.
TGTGCCAGCAGTTCCGTCCGTGGAGGTCGGGCGCTCGAGCAGTACTTC
CASSSVRGGRALEQYF
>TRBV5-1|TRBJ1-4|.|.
TGCGCCAGCAGCTTGGGAGGGGGATCGACTAATGAAAAACTGTTTTTT
CASSLGGGSTNEKLFF
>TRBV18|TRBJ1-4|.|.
TGTGCCAGCTCACCACGACATCAAACTAATGAAAAACTGTTTTTT
CASSPRHQTNEKLFF
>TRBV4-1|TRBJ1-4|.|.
TGCGCCAGCAGCCAAGATCTTTTACGAAGGGGACAACGGATAGAAAAACTGTTTTTT
CASSQDLLRRGQRIEKLFF
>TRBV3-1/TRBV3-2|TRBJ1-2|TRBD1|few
TGTGCCAGCTCCGGGACAGGGGGCGGCTATGGCTACACCTTC
CASSGTGGGYGYTF
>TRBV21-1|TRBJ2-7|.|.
TGTGCCAGCAGGGACAGCTACGAGCAGTACTTC
CASRDSYEQYF
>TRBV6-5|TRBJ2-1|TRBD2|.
TGTGCCAGCAGTTGGGGACTAGCGGGAGCTAGGGGTGAGCAGTTCTTC
CASSWGLAGARGEQFF
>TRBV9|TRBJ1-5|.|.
TGTGCCAGCAGCGCCGCGGGGGGCGGCAATCAGCCCCAGCATTTT
CASSAAGGGNQPQHF
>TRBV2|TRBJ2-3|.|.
TGTGCCAGCAGTGACGGTACAGGTGGAGATACGCAGTATTTT
CASSDGTGGDTQYF
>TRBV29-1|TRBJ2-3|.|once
TGCAGCGTTGACCCGTCTTCGGCAGGCCAGGGAGGAGATACGCAGTATTTT
CSVDPSSAGQGGDTQYF
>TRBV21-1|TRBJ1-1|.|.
TGTGCCAGCAGCCGCAGCGTCGTTGTGGGGAGCACTGAAGCTTTCTTT
CASSRSVVVGSTEAFF
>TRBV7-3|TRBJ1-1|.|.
.
CASSFGPGGTEAFF
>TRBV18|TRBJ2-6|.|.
TGTGCCAGCTCACCAAACAGATCTGGGGCCAACGTCCTGACTTTC
CASSPNRSGANVLTF
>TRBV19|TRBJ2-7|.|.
TGTGCCAGTAAGTCAACTCCCAGGGACTACGAGCAGTACTTC
CASKSTPRDYEQYF
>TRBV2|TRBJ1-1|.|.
TGTGCCAGCAATCGGGTGAACACTGAAGCTTTCTTT
CASNRVNTEAFF
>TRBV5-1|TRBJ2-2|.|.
TGCGCCAGCAGCTTTCGTGAGGCCGGGACCGGGGAGCTGTTTTTT
CASSFREAGTGELFF
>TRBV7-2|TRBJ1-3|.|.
TGTGCCAGCAGCTTAGAGTCAGGGACAAGCTCTGGAAACACCATATATTTT
CASSLESGTSSGNTIYF
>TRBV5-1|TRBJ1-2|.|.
TGCGCCAGCAGCTTATCGGGACAAAACTATGGCTACACCTTC
CASSLSGQNYGYTF
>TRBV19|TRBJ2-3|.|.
TGTGCCAGTAGTATTATCCAAGCCAGCACAGATACGCAGTATTTT
CASSIIQASTDTQYF
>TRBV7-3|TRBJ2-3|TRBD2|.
TGTGCCAGCAGCTCCCCCCAGGATAGCGGGAGTACAGATACGCAGTATTTT
CASSSPQDSGSTDTQYF
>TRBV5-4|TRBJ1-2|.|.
TGTGCCAGCAGCTTGAGTCGGGATAACTATGGCTACACCTTC
CASSLSRDNYGYTF
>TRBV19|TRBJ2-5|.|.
TGTGCCAGTAGTATCGGGGGAGTCGGCCAAGAGACCCAGTACTTC
CASSIGGVGQETQYF
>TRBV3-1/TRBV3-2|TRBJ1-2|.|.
TGTGCCAGCAGCCAAGATCGAGGAGGCTTGAGTGGCTACACCTTC
CASSQDRGGLSGYTF
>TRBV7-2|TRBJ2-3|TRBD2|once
TGTGCCAGCAGCTTAGATAGCCTAGCGGGGGGGCCAACAGATACGCAGTATTTT
CASSLDSLAGGPTDTQYF
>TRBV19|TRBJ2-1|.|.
TGTGCCAGTAGTCCGGGGTGGGAGCAGTTCTTC
CASSPGWEQFF
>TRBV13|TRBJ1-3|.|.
TGTGCCAGCAGCTTCCAGAGGGGGAGCTCTGGAAACACCATATATTTT
CASSFQRGSSGNTIYF
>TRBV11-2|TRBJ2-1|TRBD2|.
TGTGCCAGCAGCCCCTCCGGGAGGGGCCTCTCCTACAATGAGCAGTTCTTC
CASSPSGRGLSYNEQFF
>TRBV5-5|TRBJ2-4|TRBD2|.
TGTGCCAGCAGCTCCCCCGGGGGGAAAAACATTCAGTACTTC
CASSSPGGKNIQYF
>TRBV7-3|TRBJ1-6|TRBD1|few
TGTGCCAGCAGCTTAAGACAGGGAAATTCACCCCTCCACTTT
CASSLRQGNSPLHF
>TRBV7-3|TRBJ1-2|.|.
TGTGCCAGCAGCCCTGGGCCCTCCGACGGCTACACCTTC
CASSPGPSDGYTF
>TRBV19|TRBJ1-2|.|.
TGTGCCAGTAGCCAATGGGAGAGGGACTATGGCTACACCTTC
CASSQWERDYGYTF
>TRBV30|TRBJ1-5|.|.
TGTGCCTGGAGTTCCCAGGGGAGGGCGCGAAATCAGCCCCAGCATTTT
CAWSSQGRARNQPQHF